One sample yielded the 19 T cell receptor beta chains listed below, sequenced in a study of shared clonotypes between healthy human individuals. Produced via immunoSEQ multiplex PCR; TCRdb's table is partial and in-frame only. This table has millions of clones, over 85% appearing once. Naive CD8 cells lacked CD45RO, underwent positive selection for CCR7 and left out terminally differentiated effector memory CD45RA+ cells. The specimen sequenced was naive CD8+ T cells sorted from blood. These receptor sequences come from a young man in good health.

CDR3 sequence reads: CASSLRASPLFNEQFF. The CDR3 DNA sequence: TGCGCCAGCAGCTTGCGCGCTAGCCCTCTCTTCAATGAGCAGTTCTTC. The chain is built from TRBV5-1 and TRBJ2-1, with D possibly being TRBD2 (5 bases). Deletions cut 1 base from V and 6 bases from J, with 17 bases between. The germline CDR1 and CDR2 sequences are SGHRS and YFSETQ. The CDR3 has 16 amino acids.

As concerns this clone: Different DNA sequences within this sample yield the same CDR3. The chain is built from TRBV4-1 and TRBJ2-2; D uncertain. There are 16 residues in the CDR3. V was cut by 0 bases and J by 2 bases, with 10 bases left in between. From germline, CDR1 is MGHRA and CDR2 YSYEKL. The CDR3 region has the DNA TGCGCCAGCAGCCAAGATGTGGGCCGTAACACCGGGGAGCTGTTTTTT. This gives the protein CASSQDVGRNTGELFF.

This clone has just one count. The gene calls are TRBV2 and TRBJ2-7; either TRBD1 or TRBD2 may fit D (5 bases each). CDR3 length: 14 amino acids. Germline V gives CDR1 SNHLY, CDR2 FYNNEI. V lost 5 bases and J lost 4, with 15 bases in between. CDR3 nucleotides: TGTGCCAGCAGTCAGGGACGGCATCTTTACGAGCAGTACTTC. It translates to CASSQGRHLYEQYF.

This clone appeared a few times. The chain has TRBV2 and TRBJ2-7; D is perhaps TRBD1 or TRBD2 (5 bases each). The CDR3 has 15 amino acids. The V end lost 7 bases, the J end lost 4 bases, and 20 bases lay between the germline ends. The germline CDR1 and CDR2 sequences are SNHLY and FYNNEI. CDR3 bases: TGTGCCAGCAATCAGGGACGGCTGCCGGGGTACGAGCAGTACTTC. Encoded protein: CASNQGRLPGYEQYF.

This clone was detected only a few times. The chain carries TRBV19 and TRBJ1-4, with 7 bases matching TRBD1. J gave up 8 bases and V 2 bases, and 8 bases lay outside the gene matches. The germline gives CDR1 LNHDA, CDR2 SQIVND (reference sequence). The CDR3 has 15 residues. The CDR3 nucleotides read TGTGCCAGTAGTATAATACACAGGGGTGACGAAAAACTGTTTTTT. Translating it yields CASSIIHRGDEKLFF.

The rearrangement joins TRBV9 to TRBJ2-1; possible D gene TRBD1, 5 bases. The CDR3 length is 14 residues. Trimming took 0 bases from V and 7 from J, leaving 11 bases between them. CDR1 and CDR2 (germline): SGDLS, YYNGEE. The CDR3 region is CASSVVAGRNEQFF. CDR3 sequence (DNA): TGTGCCAGCAGCGTAGTCGCAGGGCGGAATGAGCAGTTCTTC.

This chain connects TRBV5-6 to TRBJ2-7; 7 bases map to TRBD1. Looked up from germline, CDR1 is SGHDT and CDR2 is YYEEEE. Trimming at V came to 0 bases and at J to 3 bases, leaving 6 bases not matched to a gene. CDR3 size: 15 residues. CDR3 protein: CASSLVGTEFYEQYF. DNA of the CDR3: TGTGCCAGCAGCTTGGTCGGGACAGAGTTCTACGAGCAGTACTTC.

The gene calls are TRBV5-1 and TRBJ1-1, with D uncertain. The length of the CDR3 is 13 residues. V gave up 0 bases and J gave up 4 bases, with 7 bases separating them. Germline V gene data show CDR1 as SGHRS and CDR2 as YFSETQ. The CDR3 sequence is CASSLGPSTEAFF. The CDR3 DNA reads as TGCGCCAGCAGCTTGGGGCCAAGCACTGAAGCTTTCTTT.

The DNA of the CDR3 is TGTGCCACCTTTGGAGGAGGCTTGAAAAAACTGTTTTTT. Its translation is CATFGGGLKKLFF. The chain couples TRBV6-5 to TRBJ1-4; no clear D gene. V was trimmed by 10 bases and J by 9 bases, leaving 18 bases between them. The CDR3 runs 13 residues. Germline loops: CDR1 MNHEY, CDR2 SVGAGI.

The genes are TRBV27 and TRBJ2-1, with no clear D. Trimming shortened V by 0 bases and J by 5 bases, and 11 bases separated the two germline ends. This CDR3 comprises 15 residues. Germline CDR1 reads MNHEY; CDR2 reads SMNVEV (reference sequence). CDR3 sequence (DNA): TGTGCCAGCAGTTTATCTTTGGGTACGAACAATGAGCAGTTCTTC. Translating it yields CASSLSLGTNNEQFF.

On this clone: At the DNA level, this CDR3 is encoded by other sequences in the same sample as well. The V call is TRBV5-4, the J call TRBJ2-7; D might be TRBD1 or TRBD2, each matching 6 bases. The CDR3 totals 13 residues. Per germline, CDR1 SGHNT and CDR2 YYREEE (reference sequence). The V gene lost 2 bases and the J gene lost 5 bases, with 11 bases spanning the gap. Here the CDR3 DNA reads TGTGCCAGCAGCTTCACGGGGGCGGACGAGCAGTACTTC. Its protein is CASSFTGADEQYF.

The chain links TRBV28 to TRBJ1-6; 11 bases are a match to TRBD1. CDR3 length: 19 residues. After removal of 5 bases from V and 5 bases from J, the junction contained 14 bases not matched to a gene. The germline V gene encodes CDR1 MDHEN and CDR2 SYDVKM. The CDR3 loop is CASSPRTGGVFFHNSPLHF. The CDR3, as DNA: TGTGCCAGCAGTCCAAGGACAGGGGGCGTATTTTTCCATAATTCACCCCTCCACTTT.

The V and J genes are TRBV6-1 and TRBJ2-1; 7 bases line up with TRBD1. CDR1 and CDR2 from the germline V gene are MNHNS and SASEGT. CDR3 size: 15 residues. V trimming: 7 bases; J trimming: 12 bases; junction bases outside the gene matches: 18. The CDR3 coding sequence is TGTGCCAGCACCGGGACAGACATCTACAATGAGTGGCAGTTCTTC. Translating it yields CASTGTDIYNEWQFF.

The V gene is TRBV30, the J gene TRBJ1-4, with TRBD1 identical over 9 bases. V dropped 4 bases and J dropped 6; count of bases not matched to a gene: 15. CDR3 length: 17 residues. Germline V gene sequence: CDR1 GTSNPN, CDR2 SVGIG (reference sequence). The chain's CDR3 is CAWNSLDAGTGYEKLFF. CDR3 sequence (DNA): TGTGCCTGGAACTCATTAGACGCCGGGACAGGGTATGAAAAACTGTTTTTT.

The chain carries TRBV28 and TRBJ1-5; D perhaps matches TRBD1 (5 bases). The germline gives CDR1 MDHEN, CDR2 SYDVKM. Trimming stripped 2 bases from V and 5 bases from J, with 19 bases between. CDR3 length equals 17 residues. CDR3 coding DNA: TGTGCCAGCAGTTTAAGGGGCGAGGGTCGGTATTATCAGCCCCAGCATTTT. Translating gives CASSLRGEGRYYQPQHF.

This clone was seen once. The chain links TRBV2 to TRBJ1-5; tentative D call: TRBD1 (6 bases). Trimming stripped 7 bases from V and 1 base from J, with 14 bases between. CDR1 SNHLY and CDR2 FYNNEI come from the germline V gene. This CDR3 contains 15 residues. The CDR3 nucleotides read TGTGCCAGCACCTGGGACAACGAGAGCAATCAGCCCCAGCATTTT. It encodes CASTWDNESNQPQHF.

The chain is built from TRBV5-1 and TRBJ1-3; 8 nucleotides match TRBD1. Trimming took 0 bases from V and 0 from J; bases not matched to a gene: 8. This CDR3 is 18 amino acids long. Germline CDR1 and CDR2: SGHRS and YFSETQ. The CDR3 protein is CASSLAQGETHSGNTIYF. Written as DNA, the CDR3 is TGCGCCAGCAGCTTGGCACAGGGGGAGACACACTCTGGAAACACCATATATTTT.

The V call is TRBV4-1, the J call TRBJ2-5; 10 bases align to TRBD2. CDR3 length: 16 residues. Germline V lookup: CDR1 MGHRA, CDR2 YSYEKL. The V segment lost 0 bases and the J segment 5 bases; nucleotides outside the gene matches: 6. CDR3 sequence reads: CASSQDASGRAETQYF. The CDR3 coding sequence is TGCGCCAGCAGCCAAGATGCCAGCGGGAGGGCCGAGACCCAGTACTTC.

The V call is TRBV5-4, the J call TRBJ2-1; 7 bases line up with TRBD1. The CDR3 has 16 amino acids. The V and J ends lost 6 bases and 9 bases, in that order; junction bases with no gene match: 18. Germline V gene sequence: CDR1 SGHNT, CDR2 YYREEE (reference sequence). The CDR3 bases are TGTGCCAGCACAAGTACAGGCCGGGACAGCGTAAGTGAGCAGTTCTTC. It translates to CASTSTGRDSVSEQFF.